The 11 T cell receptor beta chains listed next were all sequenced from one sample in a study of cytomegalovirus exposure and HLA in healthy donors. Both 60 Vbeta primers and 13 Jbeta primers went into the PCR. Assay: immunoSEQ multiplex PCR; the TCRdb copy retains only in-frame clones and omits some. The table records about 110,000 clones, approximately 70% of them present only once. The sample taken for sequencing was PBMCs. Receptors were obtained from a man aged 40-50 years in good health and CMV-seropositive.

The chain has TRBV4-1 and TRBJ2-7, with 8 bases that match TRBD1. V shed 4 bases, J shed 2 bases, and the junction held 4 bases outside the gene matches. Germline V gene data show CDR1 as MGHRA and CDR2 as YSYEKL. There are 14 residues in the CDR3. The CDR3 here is CASSLGQGPYEQYF. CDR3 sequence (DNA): TGCGCCAGCAGCCTTGGACAGGGTCCCTACGAGCAGTACTTC.

The CDR3 nucleotides read TGTGCCAGCAGCTTGGCTGGACAAGAAGCTTTCTTT. It codes for CASSLAGQEAFF. The gene calls are TRBV5-4 and TRBJ1-1; D is possibly TRBD1 (5 bases). The CDR3 spans 12 residues. Trimming took off 0 bases at V and 8 bases at J, with 8 bases between the two ends. Germline V gene sequence: CDR1 SGHNT, CDR2 YYREEE (reference sequence).

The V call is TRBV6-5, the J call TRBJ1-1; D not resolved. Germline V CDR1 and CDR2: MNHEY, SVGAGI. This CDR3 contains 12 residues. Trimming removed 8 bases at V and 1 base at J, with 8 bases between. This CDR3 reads CASSPGNTEAFF. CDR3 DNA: TGTGCCAGCTCCCCGGGGAACACTGAAGCTTTCTTT.

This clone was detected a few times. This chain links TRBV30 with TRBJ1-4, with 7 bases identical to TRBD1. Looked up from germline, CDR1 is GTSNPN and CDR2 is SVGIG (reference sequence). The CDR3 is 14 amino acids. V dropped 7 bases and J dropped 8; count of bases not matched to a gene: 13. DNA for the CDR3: TGTGCCTATACCCTAAGGGGGCAAGGGGAAAAACTGTTTTTT. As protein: CAYTLRGQGEKLFF.

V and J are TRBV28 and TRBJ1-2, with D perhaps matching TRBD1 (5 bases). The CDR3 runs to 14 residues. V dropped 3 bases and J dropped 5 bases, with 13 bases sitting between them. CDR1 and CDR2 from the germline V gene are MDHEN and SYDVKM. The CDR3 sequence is CASSLDIEGYGYTF. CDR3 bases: TGTGCCAGCAGTTTGGACATCGAAGGTTATGGCTACACCTTC.

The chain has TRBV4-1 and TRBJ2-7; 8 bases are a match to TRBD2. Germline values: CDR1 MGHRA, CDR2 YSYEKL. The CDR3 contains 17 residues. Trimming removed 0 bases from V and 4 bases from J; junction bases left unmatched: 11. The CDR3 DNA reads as TGCGCCAGCAGCCAAGATTGGGCCGGGGGGGCCGGTTACGAGCAGTACTTC. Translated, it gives CASSQDWAGGAGYEQYF.

The CDR3 nucleotides read TGTGCCAGCAGCCGAGGAGGAGGCGAGCAGTACGTC. It translates to CASSRGGGEQYV. The rearrangement joins TRBV11-2 to TRBJ2-7; tentatively, D is TRBD2 (5 bases). Between the trimmed V and J ends, which lost 5 bases and 6 bases, there was a span of 11 bases. The CDR3 has 12 residues. Germline lookup yields CDR1 SGHAT and CDR2 FQNNGV.

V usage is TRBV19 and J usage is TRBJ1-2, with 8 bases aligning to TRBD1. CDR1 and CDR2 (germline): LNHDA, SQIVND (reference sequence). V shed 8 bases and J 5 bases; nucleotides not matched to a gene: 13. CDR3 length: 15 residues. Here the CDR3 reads CASSLGRGRFYGYTF. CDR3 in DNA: TGTGCCAGTTCCCTCGGCAGGGGGCGATTTTATGGCTACACCTTC.

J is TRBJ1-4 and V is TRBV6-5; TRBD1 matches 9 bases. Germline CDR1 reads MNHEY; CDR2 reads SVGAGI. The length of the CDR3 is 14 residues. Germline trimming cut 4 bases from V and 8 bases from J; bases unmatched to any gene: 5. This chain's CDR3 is CASSSGQGEEKLFF. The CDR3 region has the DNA TGTGCCAGCAGTTCGGGACAGGGAGAAGAAAAACTGTTTTTT.

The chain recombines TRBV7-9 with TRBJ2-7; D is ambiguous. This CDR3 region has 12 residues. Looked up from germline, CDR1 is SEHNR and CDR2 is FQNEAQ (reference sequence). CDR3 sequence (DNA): TGTTCCAGCAGCTTTTCTCCGCGGGAGCAGTACGTC. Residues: CSSSFSPREQYV.

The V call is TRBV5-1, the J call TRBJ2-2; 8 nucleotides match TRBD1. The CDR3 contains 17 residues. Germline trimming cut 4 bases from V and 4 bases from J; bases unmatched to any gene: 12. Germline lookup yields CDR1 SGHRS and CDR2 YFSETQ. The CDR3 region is CASSRRQGTGFTGELFF. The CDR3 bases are TGCGCCAGCAGCCGACGACAGGGGACGGGGTTCACCGGGGAGCTGTTTTTT.